The 17 T cell receptor beta chains in this list originate from one sample, sequenced in a study of blood T cell repertoires in COVID-19. TCRdb keeps only in-frame clones here, not all; method: immunoSEQ multiplex PCR. The sample holds 170,000 or so clones, about three quarters seen once. The sample comprised peripheral blood. The receptor source for this set is a woman in her sixties or seventies with acute or convalescent COVID-19.

The chain joins TRBV19 to TRBJ1-5; D not resolved. Trimming stripped 0 bases from V and 7 bases from J, with 13 bases between. The CDR3 totals 15 residues. CDR1 and CDR2 (germline): LNHDA, SQIVND (reference sequence). The CDR3: CASSIDPGPRQPQHF. The DNA for the CDR3 is TGTGCCAGTAGTATAGATCCAGGCCCCAGGCAGCCCCAGCATTTT.

This sequence joins TRBV7-3 and TRBJ2-1, with 12 bases matching TRBD2. In germline, CDR1 is SGHTA, CDR2 FQGTGA. CDR3 length equals 17 residues. J lost 6 bases, V lost 4 bases, and 10 bases had no gene match. CDR3 sequence reads: CASSSWGLAGGGNEQFF. CDR3 DNA: TGTGCCAGCAGCTCTTGGGGTCTAGCGGGAGGGGGCAATGAGCAGTTCTTC.

This clone was found once. The chain carries TRBV4-1 and TRBJ1-4; no clear D gene. Trimming stripped 1 base from V and 6 bases from J, with 12 bases between. Germline V gene data show CDR1 as MGHRA and CDR2 as YSYEKL. CDR3 length: 15 residues. CDR3 loop: CASSQGRPSDEKLFF. In DNA, the CDR3 is TGCGCCAGCAGCCAAGGTCGCCCCTCGGATGAAAAACTGTTTTTT.

In this sample, this clone turned up a few times. V usage is TRBV5-1 and J usage is TRBJ2-2, with no clear D. V lost 2 bases and J 6 bases, leaving 11 bases between the germline ends. Germline V lookup: CDR1 SGHRS, CDR2 YFSETQ. This CDR3 spans 14 amino acids. The CDR3 sequence: CASSLIEAAGELFF. For the CDR3, the DNA is TGCGCCAGCAGCTTAATAGAAGCTGCCGGGGAGCTGTTTTTT.

This sequence joins TRBV7-9 and TRBJ1-1; the D is unclear. Germline V gene data show CDR1 as SEHNR and CDR2 as FQNEAQ (reference sequence). V lost 4 bases, J lost 3 bases, and 15 bases lay in between. The CDR3 covers 15 residues. DNA for the CDR3: TGTGCCAGCAGCTCTATTACCATAATAGACACTGAAGCTTTCTTT. Its protein is CASSSITIIDTEAFF.

This clone was observed once. V gene TRBV19 combines with J gene TRBJ1-5, with 7 bases matching TRBD1. CDR3 length equals 15 residues. Trimming cost V 1 base and J 2 bases; bases outside gene matches: 2. Looked up from germline, CDR1 is LNHDA and CDR2 is SQIVND (reference sequence). CDR3 region: CASSIVDRGNQPQHF. As DNA, the CDR3 is TGTGCCAGTAGTATAGTCGACAGGGGCAATCAGCCCCAGCATTTT.

CDR3 nucleotide sequence: TGCGCCAGCAGCCCCCCGGGACTAGCGGGAGAGACCCAGTACTTC. Protein: CASSPPGLAGETQYF. This chain uses TRBV4-1 with TRBJ2-5, with 12 bases that match TRBD2. The CDR3 runs to 15 residues. Germline values: CDR1 MGHRA, CDR2 YSYEKL. Trimming took 4 bases from V and 4 from J; bases not matched to a gene: 4.

This clone has only a few counts. The V call is TRBV5-6, the J call TRBJ2-1; 10 nucleotides agree with TRBD1. Germline assignment: CDR1 SGHDT and CDR2 YYEEEE. CDR3 length equals 17 residues. J was trimmed by 1 base and V by 4 bases; bases with no gene match: 8. CDR3 DNA sequence: TGTGCCAGCAGCGACCGGGACAGGGGCTGGTCCTACAATGAGCAGTTCTTC. It is translated as CASSDRDRGWSYNEQFF.

The chain is built from TRBV15 and TRBJ2-3, with TRBD2 identical over 7 bases. Germline loops: CDR1 LNHNV, CDR2 YYDKDF (reference sequence). Trimming removed 9 bases from V and 4 bases from J; junction bases left unmatched: 7. The CDR3 length is 13 residues. This CDR3 is CATRAGRADTQYF. As DNA, the CDR3 is TGTGCCACTCGTGCGGGGAGGGCAGATACGCAGTATTTT.

The chain recombines TRBV24-1 with TRBJ1-1, with 7 bases lining up with TRBD1. The germline V gene encodes CDR1 KGHDR and CDR2 SFDVKD. V gave up 7 bases and J gave up 3 bases; unmatched junction bases: 7. The CDR3 runs to 14 residues. The chain's CDR3 is CATRRTGEYTEAFF. The CDR3 nucleotides are TGTGCCACCAGGCGGACAGGTGAATACACTGAAGCTTTCTTT.

The chain has TRBV2 and TRBJ2-1, with 9 bases identical to TRBD1. From germline, CDR1 is SNHLY and CDR2 FYNNEI. After removal of 8 bases from V and 4 bases from J, the junction contained 9 bases not matched to a gene. This CDR3 has 15 amino acids. This CDR3 is CASWGGQGGYNEQFF. In nucleotides, the CDR3 is TGTGCCAGCTGGGGGGGACAGGGTGGGTACAATGAGCAGTTCTTC.

The genes are TRBV5-6 and TRBJ2-2; 8 bases are shared with TRBD2. Germline V gene sequence: CDR1 SGHDT, CDR2 YYEEEE. After removal of 1 base from V and 3 bases from J, the junction contained 5 bases not matched to a gene. CDR3 size: 16 residues. CDR3 residues: CASSLSLAGYTGELFF. DNA of the CDR3: TGTGCCAGCAGCTTGTCTTTAGCGGGATACACCGGGGAGCTGTTTTTT.

The chain joins TRBV2 to TRBJ2-7, with 8 bases lining up with TRBD1. V shed 5 bases and J 7 bases; nucleotides not matched to a gene: 10. The V gene's germline CDR1 is SNHLY and CDR2 FYNNEI. The CDR3 sequence is 14 residues long. CDR3 sequence reads: CASSLQGALGEQYF. The CDR3 nucleotides read TGTGCCAGCAGTCTTCAGGGGGCGCTGGGGGAGCAGTACTTC.

This chain's CDR3 is CASSPQAGVGNEQFF. CDR3 coding DNA: TGCGCCAGCAGCCCCCAAGCGGGAGTGGGTAATGAGCAGTTCTTC. The genes are TRBV5-1 and TRBJ2-1; 8 bases agree with TRBD2. V dropped 4 bases and J dropped 7; count of bases not matched to a gene: 10. The CDR3 runs 15 residues. Germline V lookup: CDR1 SGHRS, CDR2 YFSETQ.

V usage is TRBV15 and J usage is TRBJ2-3; the match to TRBD2 covers 7 bases. V trimming: 6 bases; J trimming: 1 base; junction bases outside the gene matches: 7. Germline CDR1 LNHNV, CDR2 YYDKDF (reference sequence). This CDR3 spans 15 amino acids. The DNA of the CDR3 is TGTGCCACCAGTACTAGCGAACACCGCACAGATACGCAGTATTTT. Encoded protein: CATSTSEHRTDTQYF.

The chain links TRBV19 to TRBJ1-3; D is perhaps TRBD1 (5 bases). The CDR3 runs to 14 residues. CDR1 and CDR2 from the germline V gene are LNHDA and SQIVND (reference sequence). The V and J ends lost 8 bases and 0 bases respectively, with 11 bases between them. The CDR3 bases are TGTGCCAGTTCTACAGGAGCCTCTGGAAACACCATATATTTT. Amino acids: CASSTGASGNTIYF.

This clone came up once. The chain employs TRBV24-1 and TRBJ1-5; maybe TRBD1 (5 bases). Between the trimmed V and J ends, which lost 4 bases and 1 base, there was a span of 7 bases. The germline V gene has CDR1 KGHDR and CDR2 SFDVKD. The CDR3 sequence is 14 residues long. CDR3 residues: CATSEGGSNQPQHF. Here the CDR3 DNA reads TGTGCCACCAGTGAGGGGGGAAGCAATCAGCCCCAGCATTTT.